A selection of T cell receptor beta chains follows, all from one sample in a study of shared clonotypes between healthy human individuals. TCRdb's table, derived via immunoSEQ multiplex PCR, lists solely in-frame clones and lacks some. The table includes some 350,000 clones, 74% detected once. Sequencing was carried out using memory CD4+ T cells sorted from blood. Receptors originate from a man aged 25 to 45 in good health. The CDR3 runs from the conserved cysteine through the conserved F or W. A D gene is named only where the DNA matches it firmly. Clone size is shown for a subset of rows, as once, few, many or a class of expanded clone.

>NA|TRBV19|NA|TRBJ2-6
TGTGCCAGTAGTACGCACACCAACTCTGGGGCCAACGTCCTGACTTTC
CASSTHTNSGANVLTF
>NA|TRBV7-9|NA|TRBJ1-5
TGTGCCAGCAGCTTACAGGGACGCAATCAGCCCCAGCATTTT
CASSLQGRNQPQHF
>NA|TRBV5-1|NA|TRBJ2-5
TGCGCCAGCAGCTTGCAAGGGGGTACGAGGATCGGAGAGACCCAGTACTTC
CASSLQGGTRIGETQYF
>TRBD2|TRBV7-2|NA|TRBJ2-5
TGTGCCAGCAGCTTGATTCTAGCGGGACAAGAGACCCAGTACTTC
CASSLILAGQETQYF
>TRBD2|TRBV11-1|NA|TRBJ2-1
TGTGCCAGCAAAAAAGCGGGAAAGGCTCAGAAGCAGTTCTTC
CASKKAGKAQKQFF
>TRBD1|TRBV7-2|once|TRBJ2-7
TGTGCCAGCAGCTATCGACAGGGATCCGCCTACGAGCAGTACTTC
CASSYRQGSAYEQYF
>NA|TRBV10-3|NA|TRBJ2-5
TGTGCCATCAGTAACATACTTAGCGGCTACTTC
CAISNILSGYF
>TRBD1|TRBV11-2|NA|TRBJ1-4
TGTGCCAGCAGCTTTGGTTACGGGACAGCAACTAATGAAAAACTGTTTTTT
CASSFGYGTATNEKLFF
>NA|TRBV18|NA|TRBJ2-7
TGTGCCAGCTCACCATTGGGATTAGAGCAGTACTTC
CASSPLGLEQYF
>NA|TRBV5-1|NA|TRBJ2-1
TGCGCCAGCAGCTTGGGCCCAGGGAGCAATGAGCAGTTCTTC
CASSLGPGSNEQFF
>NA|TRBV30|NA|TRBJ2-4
TGTGCCTGGAGTGGGACAGCAAACATTCAGTACTTC
CAWSGTANIQYF
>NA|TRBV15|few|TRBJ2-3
TGTGCCACCAGCGGGCAAGCGCCTAGCACAGATACGCAGTATTTT
CATSGQAPSTDTQYF
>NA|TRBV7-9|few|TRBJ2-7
TGTGCCAGCAGCTTTTCTCAGTTGTACTACGAGCAGTACTTC
CASSFSQLYYEQYF
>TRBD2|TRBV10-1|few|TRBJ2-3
TGCGCCAGCAGAGCCGGACTAGTAGACGCAGATACGCAGTATTTT
CASRAGLVDADTQYF
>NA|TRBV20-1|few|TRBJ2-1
TGCAGTGCCGTGTGGGTTAATGAGCAGTTCTTC
CSAVWVNEQFF
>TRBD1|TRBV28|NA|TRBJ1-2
TGTGCCAGCAGTTTAGCCCTGGACAGGCCTGGCTACACCTTC
CASSLALDRPGYTF
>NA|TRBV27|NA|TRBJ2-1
TGTGCCAGCAGTTTCAAAGGGCCTCCGTTCCCTAGGTCCAATGAGCAGTTCTTC
CASSFKGPPFPRSNEQFF
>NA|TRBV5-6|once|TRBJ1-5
TGTGCCAGCAGCTCAGTCAGAGGCGGCAATCAGCCCCAGCATTTT
CASSSVRGGNQPQHF
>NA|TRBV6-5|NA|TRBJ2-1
TGTGCCACCGGCCCCAGCAAGCTAGCTGGGAATGAGCAGTTCTTC
CATGPSKLAGNEQFF
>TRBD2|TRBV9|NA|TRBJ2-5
TGTGCCAGCAGCGTAGATGGTAGCGGGAGTATGACCCAGTACTTC
CASSVDGSGSMTQYF
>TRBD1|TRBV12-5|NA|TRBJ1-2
TGTGCTAGTGGTTTGGTCCTTCCGGGACAGGCTTTACATGGCTACACCTTC
CASGLVLPGQALHGYTF
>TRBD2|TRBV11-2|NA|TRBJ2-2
TGTGCCAGCCACAATGTACGAAGCGGGAGGGCGCCCACCGGGGAGCTGTTTTTT
CASHNVRSGRAPTGELFF
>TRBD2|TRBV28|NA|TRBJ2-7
TGTGCCAGCAGTTTATTGGCGGGAGCGGGTTATCAGCAGTACTTC
CASSLLAGAGYQQYF
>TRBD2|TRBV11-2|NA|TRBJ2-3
TGTGCCAGCAGCCACTTAGCGGGAGCTCTTACAGATACGCAGTATTTT
CASSHLAGALTDTQYF